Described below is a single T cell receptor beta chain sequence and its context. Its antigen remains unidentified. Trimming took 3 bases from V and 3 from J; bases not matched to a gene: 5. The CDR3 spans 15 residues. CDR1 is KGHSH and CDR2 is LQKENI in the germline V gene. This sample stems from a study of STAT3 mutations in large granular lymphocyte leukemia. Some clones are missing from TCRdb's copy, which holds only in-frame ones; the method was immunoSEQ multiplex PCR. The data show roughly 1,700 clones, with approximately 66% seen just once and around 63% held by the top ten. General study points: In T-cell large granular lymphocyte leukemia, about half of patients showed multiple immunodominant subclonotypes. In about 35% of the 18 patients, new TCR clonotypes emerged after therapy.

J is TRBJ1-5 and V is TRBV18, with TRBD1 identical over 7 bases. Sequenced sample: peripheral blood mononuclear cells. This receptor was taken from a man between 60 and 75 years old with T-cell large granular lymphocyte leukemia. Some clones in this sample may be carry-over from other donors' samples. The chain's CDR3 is CASSPGDSINQPQHF. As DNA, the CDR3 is TGTGCCAGCTCACCCGGGGACAGCATCAATCAGCCCCAGCATTTT.